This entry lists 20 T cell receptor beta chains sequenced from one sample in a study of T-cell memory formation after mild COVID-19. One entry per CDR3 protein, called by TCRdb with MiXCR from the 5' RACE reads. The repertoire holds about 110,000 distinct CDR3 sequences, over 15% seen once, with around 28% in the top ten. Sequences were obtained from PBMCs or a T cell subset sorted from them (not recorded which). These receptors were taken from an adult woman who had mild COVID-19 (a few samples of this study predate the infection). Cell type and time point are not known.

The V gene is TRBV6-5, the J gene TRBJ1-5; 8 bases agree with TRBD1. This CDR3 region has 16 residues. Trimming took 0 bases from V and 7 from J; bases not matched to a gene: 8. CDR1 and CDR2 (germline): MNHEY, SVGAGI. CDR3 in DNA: TGTGCCAGCAGTTACTCACGGTACGCAGGGGGCCAGCCCCAGCATTTT. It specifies CASSYSRYAGGQPQHF.

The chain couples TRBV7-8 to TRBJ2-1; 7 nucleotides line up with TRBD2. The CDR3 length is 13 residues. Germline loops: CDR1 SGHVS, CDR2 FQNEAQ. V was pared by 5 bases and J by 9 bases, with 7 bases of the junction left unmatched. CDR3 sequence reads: CASSLGGAAEQFF. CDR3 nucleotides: TGTGCCAGCAGCCTGGGAGGGGCGGCTGAGCAGTTCTTC.

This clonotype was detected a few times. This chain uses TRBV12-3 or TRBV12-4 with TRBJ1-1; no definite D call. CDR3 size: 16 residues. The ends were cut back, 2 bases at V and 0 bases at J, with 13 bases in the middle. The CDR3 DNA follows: TGTGCCAGCAGTTTAACCCCCTCCCCAATGAACACTGAAGCTTTCTTT. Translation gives CASSLTPSPMNTEAFF.

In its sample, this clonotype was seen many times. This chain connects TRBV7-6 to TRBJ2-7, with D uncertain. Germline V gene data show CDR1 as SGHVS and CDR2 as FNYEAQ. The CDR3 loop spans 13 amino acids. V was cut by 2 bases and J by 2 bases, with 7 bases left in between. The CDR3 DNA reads TGTGCCAGCAGCTTAAACGAAGCCTACGAGCAGTACTTC. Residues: CASSLNEAYEQYF.

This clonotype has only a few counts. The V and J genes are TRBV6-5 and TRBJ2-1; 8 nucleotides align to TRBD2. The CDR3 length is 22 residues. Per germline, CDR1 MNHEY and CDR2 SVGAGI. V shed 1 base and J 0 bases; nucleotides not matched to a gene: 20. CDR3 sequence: CASSYLGSGRGAPHISYNEQFF. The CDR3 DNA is TGTGCCAGCAGTTACTTGGGTAGTGGGCGGGGGGCTCCCCATATCTCCTACAATGAGCAGTTCTTC.

The CDR3 DNA reads as TGTGCCAGCAGCTTGCCCGCGACGGGAGACTCCTACAATGAGCAGTTCTTC. Protein: CASSLPATGDSYNEQFF. The rearrangement links TRBV7-8 to TRBJ2-1, with D possibly TRBD2 on 6 matching bases. Trimming stripped 3 bases from V and 0 bases from J, with 15 bases between. Germline values: CDR1 SGHVS, CDR2 FQNEAQ. The CDR3 has 17 amino acids.

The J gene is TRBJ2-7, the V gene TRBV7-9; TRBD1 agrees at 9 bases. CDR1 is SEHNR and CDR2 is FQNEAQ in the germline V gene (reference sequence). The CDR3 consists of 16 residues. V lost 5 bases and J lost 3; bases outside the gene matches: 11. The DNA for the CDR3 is TGTGCCAGCAGCGGTCACGGGACAGGGCCATACTACGAGCAGTACTTC. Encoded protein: CASSGHGTGPYYEQYF.

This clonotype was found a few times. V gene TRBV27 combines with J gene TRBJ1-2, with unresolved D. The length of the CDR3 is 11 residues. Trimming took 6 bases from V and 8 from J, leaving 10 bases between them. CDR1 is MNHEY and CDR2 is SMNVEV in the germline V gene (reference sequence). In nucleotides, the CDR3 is TGTGCCAGCAGCCCAGGCCCCGGCTACACCTTC. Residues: CASSPGPGYTF.

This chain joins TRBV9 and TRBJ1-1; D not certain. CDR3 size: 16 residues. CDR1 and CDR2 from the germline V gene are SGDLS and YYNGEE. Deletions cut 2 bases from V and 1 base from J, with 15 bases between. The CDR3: CASSVTYGSANTEAFF. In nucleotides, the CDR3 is TGTGCCAGCAGCGTCACCTACGGCAGCGCGAACACTGAAGCTTTCTTT.

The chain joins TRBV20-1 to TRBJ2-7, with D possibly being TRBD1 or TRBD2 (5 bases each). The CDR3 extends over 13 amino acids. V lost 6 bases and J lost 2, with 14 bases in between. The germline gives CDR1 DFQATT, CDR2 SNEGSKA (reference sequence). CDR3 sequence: CSAFSGGPYEQYF. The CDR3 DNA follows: TGCAGTGCGTTTAGTGGGGGACCCTACGAGCAGTACTTC.

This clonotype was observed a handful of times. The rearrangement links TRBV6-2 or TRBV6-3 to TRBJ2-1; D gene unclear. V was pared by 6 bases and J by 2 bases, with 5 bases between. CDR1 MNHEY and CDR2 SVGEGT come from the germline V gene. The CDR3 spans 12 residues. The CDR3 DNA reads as TGTGCCAGCAGGTGGGCCTACAATGAGCAGTTCTTC. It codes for CASRWAYNEQFF.

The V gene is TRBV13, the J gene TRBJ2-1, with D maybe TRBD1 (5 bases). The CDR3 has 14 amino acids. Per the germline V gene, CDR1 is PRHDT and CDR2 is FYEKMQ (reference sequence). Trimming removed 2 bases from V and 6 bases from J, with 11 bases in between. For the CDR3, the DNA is TGTGCCAGCAGCTTACCCCTCAGGGCCAATGAGCAGTTCTTC. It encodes CASSLPLRANEQFF.

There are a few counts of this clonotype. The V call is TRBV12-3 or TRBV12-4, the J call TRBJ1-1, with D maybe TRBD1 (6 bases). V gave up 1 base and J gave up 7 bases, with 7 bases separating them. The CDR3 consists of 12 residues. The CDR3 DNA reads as TGTGCCAGCAGTTTAGGGACAGTTGAAGCTTTCTTT. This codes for CASSLGTVEAFF.

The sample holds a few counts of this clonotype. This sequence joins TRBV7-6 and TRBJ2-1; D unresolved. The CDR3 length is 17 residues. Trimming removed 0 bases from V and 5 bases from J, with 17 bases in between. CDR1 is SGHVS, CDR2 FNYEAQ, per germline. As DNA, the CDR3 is TGTGCCAGCAGCTTAGCGTACTGGGATGAAAAGAACAATGAGCAGTTCTTC. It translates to CASSLAYWDEKNNEQFF.

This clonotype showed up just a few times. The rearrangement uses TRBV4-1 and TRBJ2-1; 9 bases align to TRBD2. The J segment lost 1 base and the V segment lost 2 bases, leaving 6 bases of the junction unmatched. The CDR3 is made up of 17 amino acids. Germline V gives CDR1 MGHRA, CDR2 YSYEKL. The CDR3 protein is CASSQYSGGDSYNEQFF. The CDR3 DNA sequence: TGCGCCAGCAGCCAATATAGCGGGGGTGATTCCTACAATGAGCAGTTCTTC.

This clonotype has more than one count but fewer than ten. The CDR3 sequence: CASNTGAQPQHF. The DNA for the CDR3 is TGTGCCAGCAATACGGGGGCGCAGCCCCAGCATTTT. The chain recombines TRBV7-9 with TRBJ1-5; D perhaps matches TRBD1 (6 bases). The germline V gene has CDR1 SEHNR and CDR2 FQNEAQ (reference sequence). Trimming left V 7 bases short and J 7 bases short, with 11 bases between. The CDR3 runs to 12 residues.

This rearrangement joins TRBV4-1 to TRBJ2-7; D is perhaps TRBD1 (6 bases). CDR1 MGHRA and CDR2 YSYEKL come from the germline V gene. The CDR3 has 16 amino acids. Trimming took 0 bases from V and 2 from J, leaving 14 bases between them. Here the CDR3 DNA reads TGCGCCAGCAGCCAAGAGCCAGGGGTTCTCACCTACGAGCAGTACTTC. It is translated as CASSQEPGVLTYEQYF.

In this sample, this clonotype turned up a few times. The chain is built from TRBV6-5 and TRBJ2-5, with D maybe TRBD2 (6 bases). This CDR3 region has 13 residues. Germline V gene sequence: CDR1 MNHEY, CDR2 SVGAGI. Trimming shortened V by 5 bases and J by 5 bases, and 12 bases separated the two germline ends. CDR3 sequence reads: CASSNLAGETQYF. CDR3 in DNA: TGTGCCAGCAGTAATCTCGCGGGGGAGACCCAGTACTTC.

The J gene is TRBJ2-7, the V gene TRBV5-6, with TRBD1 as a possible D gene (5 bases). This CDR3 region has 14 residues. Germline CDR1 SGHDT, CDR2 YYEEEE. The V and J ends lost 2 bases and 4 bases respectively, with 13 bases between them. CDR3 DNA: TGTGCCAGCAGCTTCTCAGGGTCCGCGTACGAGCAGTACTTC. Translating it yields CASSFSGSAYEQYF. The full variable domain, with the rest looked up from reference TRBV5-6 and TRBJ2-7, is DAGVTQSPTHLIKTRGQQVTLRCSPKSGHDTVSWYQQALGQGPQFIFQYYEEEERQRGNFPDRFSGHQFPNYSSELNVNALLLGDSALYLCASSFSGSAYEQYFGPGTRLTVT.

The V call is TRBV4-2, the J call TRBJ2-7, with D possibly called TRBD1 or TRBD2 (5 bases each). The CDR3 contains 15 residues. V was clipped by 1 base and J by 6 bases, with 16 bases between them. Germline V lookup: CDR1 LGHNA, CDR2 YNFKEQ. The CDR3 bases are TGTGCCAGCAGCCAAGGGGGACCCTTAGGGAGCGAGCAGTACTTC. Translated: CASSQGGPLGSEQYF.